This TCR beta chain was obtained from a study of blood T cell repertoires in COVID-19. Study summary: COVID-19 samples, acute and convalescent, were from the United States, Italy and Spain.

Only in-frame clones appear in the TCRdb table, and some are missing; sequencing was by immunoSEQ multiplex PCR. Of around 270,000 clones listed, roughly 89% are singletons. Germline V gives CDR1 SNHLY, CDR2 FYNNEI. The CDR3 sequence is 16 residues long. Trimming at V came to 8 bases and at J to 4 bases, leaving 12 bases not matched to a gene. The source material was peripheral blood. This clonotype was sampled from a man between 25 and 39 years old with acute or convalescent COVID-19. The chain uses TRBV2 and TRBJ1-4; 8 bases line up with TRBD1. In DNA, the CDR3 is TGTGCCAGCCAAAAGGGGGACAGGACTTATAATGAAAAACTGTTTTTT. It specifies CASQKGDRTYNEKLFF.